Presented here are 10 T cell receptor beta chains from one specimen sequenced in a study of CD8+CD57+ T cells in acquired aplastic anemia (dated by TCRdb to the late 2010s). Sequencing relied on an Illumina HiSeq 2000. Genomic DNA served as template for TCR beta VDJ combination and CDR3 sequence profiling. Through fastp at Q25 and MiXCR, TCRdb rebuilt clones from the public reads, retaining in-frame beta chains. CDR3 protein sequences are deduplicated, and each keeps its most common genes and DNA. Within this sample are about 120,000 distinct CDR3 sequences, with 50% to 60% of them counted one time only. The ten largest make up roughly 29% of the sample. The patients picked for sequencing were ones in whom flow cytometry had shown an expansion of CD8+CD57+ cells. What was sequenced was sorted CD4+, CD8+, or CD8+CD57+ T cells (not recorded which) from PBMCs. The receptors were sampled from a human donor with aplastic anemia.

There are many counts of this clonotype. The CDR3 sequence: CATSDLQWQGTNTGELFF. CDR3 nucleotides: TGTGCCACCAGTGATTTGCAGTGGCAGGGGACCAACACCGGGGAGCTGTTTTTT. The V gene is TRBV24-1, the J gene TRBJ2-2; TRBD1 is a possible D gene (6 bases). This CDR3 has 18 residues. The V gene lost 0 bases and the J gene lost 2 bases, with 15 bases spanning the gap. Looked up from germline, CDR1 is KGHDR and CDR2 is SFDVKD.

The chain carries TRBV15 and TRBJ1-6; D uncertain. Trimming left V 4 bases short and J 10 bases short, with 14 bases between. This CDR3 spans 14 amino acids. Germline assignment: CDR1 LNHNV and CDR2 YYDKDF (reference sequence). CDR3 loop: CATSTVGLASPLHF. CDR3 in DNA: TGTGCCACCAGCACGGTAGGGTTAGCGTCACCCCTCCACTTT. Full variable domain (missing parts from reference TRBV15 and TRBJ1-6): DAMVIQNPRYQVTQFGKPVTLSCSQTLNHNVMYWYQQKSSQAPKLLFHYYDKDFNNEADTPDNFQSRRPNTSFCFLDIRSPGLGDTAMYLCATSTVGLASPLHFGNGTRLTVT.

This chain uses TRBV5-1 with TRBJ2-1, with 7 positions matching TRBD1. The CDR3 has 15 residues. CDR1 and CDR2 from the germline V gene are SGHRS and YFSETQ. V lost 4 bases, J lost 5 bases, and 9 bases stayed unmatched. CDR3: CASSLIQGSNNEQFF. The CDR3 region has the DNA TGCGCCAGCAGCCTAATACAGGGGTCGAACAATGAGCAGTTCTTC.

This rearrangement joins TRBV29-1 to TRBJ2-7, with 11 nucleotides matching TRBD1. Germline lookup yields CDR1 SQVTM and CDR2 ANQGSEA. Trimming cost V 5 bases and J 2 bases; bases outside gene matches: 2. CDR3 size: 13 residues. CDR3 nucleotides: TGCAGCGTTCCGGGACAGGGGGCCTACGAGCAGTACTTC. This encodes CSVPGQGAYEQYF.

The rearrangement uses TRBV20-1 and TRBJ2-1; D gene uncertain. The CDR3 totals 14 residues. Germline V gene sequence: CDR1 DFQATT, CDR2 SNEGSKA (reference sequence). V shed 4 bases and J shed 4 bases, with 14 bases lying between them. CDR3 coding DNA: TGCAGTGCTATCGAGTCTGGAATTTACAATGAGCAGTTCTTC. Translated, it gives CSAIESGIYNEQFF.

In this sample, this clonotype turned up a few times. The chain joins TRBV7-9 to TRBJ2-7; possible D gene TRBD1, 6 bases. V was clipped by 5 bases and J by 3 bases, with 11 bases between them. This CDR3 spans 13 amino acids. CDR1 is SEHNR and CDR2 is FQNEAQ in the germline V gene (reference sequence). Written as DNA, the CDR3 is TGTGCCAGCAGCGTTGGACAGAACTACGAGCAGTACTTC. It is translated as CASSVGQNYEQYF.

Only a few counts were recorded for this clonotype. This chain links TRBV9 with TRBJ2-7; no clear D. CDR1 and CDR2 from the germline V gene are SGDLS and YYNGEE. V lost 0 bases, J lost 5 bases, and 6 bases lay in between. CDR3 length: 12 residues. In DNA, the CDR3 is TGTGCCAGCAGCGTAGGTGGTCACGAGCAGTACTTC. Residues: CASSVGGHEQYF.

V usage is TRBV5-1 and J usage is TRBJ1-1, with 10 bases that match TRBD1. Per the germline V gene, CDR1 is SGHRS and CDR2 is YFSETQ. This CDR3 spans 14 amino acids. Losses at the gene ends were 2 bases for V and 7 bases for J; bases not matched to a gene: 5. CDR3 sequence: CASSLDRGPGEAFF. The CDR3 DNA follows: TGCGCCAGCAGCTTAGACAGGGGGCCGGGTGAAGCTTTCTTT. Full variable domain (outside the CDR3, taken from reference TRBV5-1 and TRBJ1-1): KAGVTQTPRYLIKTRGQQVTLSCSPISGHRSVSWYQQTPGQGLQFLFEYFSETQRNKGNFPGRFSGRQFSNSRSEMNVSTLELGDSALYLCASSLDRGPGEAFFGQGTRLTVV.

This chain joins TRBV29-1 and TRBJ1-2; 9 bases match TRBD1. Germline CDR1 reads SQVTM; CDR2 reads ANQGSEA. This CDR3 is 12 amino acids long. V lost 8 bases to trimming and J lost 3 bases; unmatched junction nucleotides: 4. CDR3 bases: TGCAGCACGGGACAGGGCGACTATGGCTACACCTTC. Amino acid sequence: CSTGQGDYGYTF.

This chain connects TRBV2 to TRBJ1-1; D gene ambiguous. The germline V and J ends were trimmed by 2 bases and 1 base, with 8 bases remaining between them. Germline V lookup: CDR1 SNHLY, CDR2 FYNNEI. The CDR3 spans 14 residues. In DNA, the CDR3 is TGTGCCAGCAGTGAAAGAACGGAGAACACTGAAGCTTTCTTT. Protein: CASSERTENTEAFF. Complete variable domain (other parts from reference TRBV2 and TRBJ1-1): EPEVTQTPSHQVTQMGQEVILRCVPISNHLYFYWYRQILGQKVEFLVSFYNNEISEKSEIFDDQFSVERPDGSNFTLKIRSTKLEDSAMYFCASSERTENTEAFFGQGTRLTVV.